The 15 T cell receptor beta chains presented below share a single source sample, sequenced in a study of cytomegalovirus exposure and HLA in healthy donors. This PCR relied on a set of 60 Vbeta primers and 13 Jbeta primers. Only in-frame clones appear in the TCRdb table, and some are missing; sequencing was by immunoSEQ multiplex PCR. The repertoire holds over 150,000 clones, with approximately 62% as singletons. Material: PBMCs. The receptors originated from a man aged 50 to 60 in good health and CMV-seronegative.

This clone was seen a handful of times. The rearrangement joins TRBV19 to TRBJ1-4, with 10 bases aligning to TRBD1. Trimming cost V 6 bases and J 6 bases; bases outside gene matches: 7. Germline assignment: CDR1 LNHDA and CDR2 SQIVND (reference sequence). The CDR3 totals 15 residues. This CDR3 reads CASSSRTGGDEKLFF. The CDR3 bases are TGTGCCAGTAGCTCCCGGACAGGGGGTGATGAAAAACTGTTTTTT. Variable domain in full (rest from reference TRBV19 and TRBJ1-4): DGGITQSPKYLFRKEGQNVTLSCEQNLNHDAMYWYRQDPGQGLRLIYYSQIVNDFQKGDIAEGYSVSREKKESFPLTVTSAQKNPTAFYLCASSSRTGGDEKLFFGSGTQLSVL.

The gene calls are TRBV5-8 and TRBJ1-2; unclear D gene. The germline V gene has CDR1 SGHTS and CDR2 YDEGEE. Trimming stripped 0 bases from V and 4 bases from J, with 13 bases between. There are 15 residues in the CDR3. CDR3 residues: CASSLVAAGGYGYTF. In DNA form, the CDR3 reads TGTGCCAGCAGCTTGGTAGCGGCAGGAGGCTATGGCTACACCTTC.

V usage is TRBV5-1 and J usage is TRBJ2-7, with D possibly matching TRBD1 (6 bases). Germline V lookup: CDR1 SGHRS, CDR2 YFSETQ. CDR3 length: 12 amino acids. Trimming took off 4 bases at V and 5 bases at J, with 10 bases between the two ends. DNA of the CDR3: TGCGCCAGCAGCCCGGACAGTAACGAGCAGTACTTC. This gives the protein CASSPDSNEQYF.

This rearrangement joins TRBV2 to TRBJ2-2; 7 nucleotides line up with TRBD1. The ends lost 6 bases at V and 2 bases at J; junction bases unmatched: 6. Germline V gene data show CDR1 as SNHLY and CDR2 as FYNNEI. This CDR3 is built from 15 residues. CDR3 DNA: TGTGCCAGCAGCCCCGGGACAGACAACACCGGGGAGCTGTTTTTT. It translates to CASSPGTDNTGELFF.

As to this clone: The sample has other DNA sequences that encode this CDR3 too. The J gene is TRBJ1-3, the V gene TRBV6-6, with D possibly TRBD1 on 6 matching bases. V was pared by 5 bases and J by 7 bases, with 18 bases between. CDR1 and CDR2 (germline): MNHNY, SVGAGI (reference sequence). The length of the CDR3 is 15 residues. The CDR3 region has the DNA TGTGCCAGCAGTATTGGGGGGGGCTCCCAGAACACCATATATTTT. This sequence encodes CASSIGGGSQNTIYF.

This clone was observed a single time. This rearrangement joins TRBV9 to TRBJ2-7; D possibly corresponds to TRBD1 (5 bases). From germline, CDR1 is SGDLS and CDR2 YYNGEE. The CDR3 runs to 14 residues. Trimming took off 0 bases at V and 2 bases at J, with 9 bases between the two ends. The CDR3 region is CASSVGTPPYEQYF. In nucleotides, the CDR3 is TGTGCCAGCAGCGTAGGGACACCTCCCTACGAGCAGTACTTC.

The chain uses TRBV18 and TRBJ1-1; 11 bases align to TRBD1. This CDR3 contains 16 residues. J lost 6 bases, V lost 1 base, and 7 bases had no gene match. CDR1 is KGHSH, CDR2 LQKENI, per germline. The CDR3 sequence is CASSPQGTGGLAEAFF. The DNA for the CDR3 is TGTGCCAGCTCACCACAGGGGACAGGGGGTCTAGCTGAAGCTTTCTTT.

This clone is a singleton in its sample. This sequence joins TRBV15 and TRBJ1-6; no firm D call. This CDR3 has 13 residues. The V and J ends lost 1 base and 6 bases respectively, with 4 bases between them. CDR1 is LNHNV and CDR2 is YYDKDF in the germline V gene (reference sequence). CDR3 coding DNA: TGTGCCACCAGCAGAGTTATTAATTCACCCCTCCACTTT. Translating it yields CATSRVINSPLHF.

J is TRBJ1-2 and V is TRBV11-2, with 8 bases fitting TRBD1. The CDR3 runs 13 residues. J was trimmed by 3 bases and V by 5 bases; bases with no gene match: 2. Germline CDR1 and CDR2: SGHAT and FQNNGV. CDR3 sequence reads: CASSLQGDYGYTF. Here the CDR3 DNA reads TGTGCCAGCAGCCTACAGGGGGACTATGGCTACACCTTC.

This rearrangement joins TRBV28 to TRBJ1-2; perhaps TRBD1 as D (5 bases). V lost 5 bases and J lost 7, with 14 bases in between. There are 13 residues in the CDR3. From germline, CDR1 is MDHEN and CDR2 SYDVKM. The CDR3 loop is CASSPAGRGGYTF. The CDR3 DNA reads TGTGCCAGCAGTCCCGCAGGGAGGGGTGGCTACACCTTC.

J is TRBJ1-6 and V is TRBV13; 8 bases are shared with TRBD1. The CDR3 contains 16 residues. The germline V gene has CDR1 PRHDT and CDR2 FYEKMQ (reference sequence). Germline trimming cut 5 bases from V and 2 bases from J; bases unmatched to any gene: 5. CDR3 DNA: TGTGCCAGCAGCCCCGGGACAGGCCCCTATAATTCACCCCTCCACTTT. Translating gives CASSPGTGPYNSPLHF.

This chain joins TRBV28 and TRBJ1-6, with 9 bases matching TRBD1. CDR1 is MDHEN and CDR2 is SYDVKM in the germline V gene. The V and J ends lost 6 bases and 11 bases, in that order; junction bases with no gene match: 11. This CDR3 spans 15 amino acids. The CDR3 loop reads CASRGGGQGSTPLHF. CDR3 coding DNA: TGTGCCAGCAGAGGGGGGGGACAGGGTTCCACACCCCTCCACTTT.

The chain recombines TRBV2 with TRBJ2-7; D possibly corresponds to TRBD2 (5 bases). CDR1 SNHLY and CDR2 FYNNEI come from the germline V gene. V lost 6 bases to trimming and J lost 3 bases, with 12 bases between them. This CDR3 comprises 13 residues. The CDR3 DNA sequence: TGTGCCAGCAGATACCCTAGCAGCTACGAGCAGTACTTC. Its protein is CASRYPSSYEQYF.

The chain employs TRBV7-2 and TRBJ1-3; 10 bases agree with TRBD1. Unmatched junction bases numbered 11, after V lost 4 bases and J lost 2 bases. Germline V gene lookup returns CDR1 SGHTA and CDR2 FQGNSA. The CDR3 spans 18 residues. The CDR3 reads CASSSRQGANPAGNTIYF. As DNA, the CDR3 is TGTGCCAGCAGCTCAAGACAGGGGGCGAATCCGGCTGGAAACACCATATATTTT.

The chain is built from TRBV7-3 and TRBJ1-2, with 7 bases matching TRBD1. The ends lost 4 bases at V and 4 bases at J; junction bases unmatched: 3. This CDR3 region has 13 residues. In germline, CDR1 is SGHTA, CDR2 FQGTGA. CDR3 DNA: TGTGCCAGCAGCTCGACAGGGACCTATGGCTACACCTTC. Translating it yields CASSSTGTYGYTF.